Listed here is a single T cell receptor (beta chain). This entry comes from a study of blood T cell repertoires in COVID-19. CDR1 is MNHNY and CDR2 is SVGAGI in the germline V gene (reference sequence). CDR3 size: 13 residues. In the original processing: Reference gene primer amplification gave nucleated cell count estimates. The assay was immunoSEQ multiplex PCR, and TCRdb's table has in-frame clones only and misses some. V and J calls and clone size are copied from that table; D and trimming were computed from the DNA. Among hundreds of thousands of clones, roughly 86% were seen once, and the ten largest hold 3%.

The sequence came from a human donor in a cohort sampled during active COVID-19. J is TRBJ2-2 and V is TRBV6-6, with 7 positions matching TRBD2. The source material was peripheral blood. The CDR3 here is CAAGEDTTGELFF. CDR3 nucleotides: TGTGCGGCGGGGGAGGATACAACCGGGGAGCTGTTTTTT.